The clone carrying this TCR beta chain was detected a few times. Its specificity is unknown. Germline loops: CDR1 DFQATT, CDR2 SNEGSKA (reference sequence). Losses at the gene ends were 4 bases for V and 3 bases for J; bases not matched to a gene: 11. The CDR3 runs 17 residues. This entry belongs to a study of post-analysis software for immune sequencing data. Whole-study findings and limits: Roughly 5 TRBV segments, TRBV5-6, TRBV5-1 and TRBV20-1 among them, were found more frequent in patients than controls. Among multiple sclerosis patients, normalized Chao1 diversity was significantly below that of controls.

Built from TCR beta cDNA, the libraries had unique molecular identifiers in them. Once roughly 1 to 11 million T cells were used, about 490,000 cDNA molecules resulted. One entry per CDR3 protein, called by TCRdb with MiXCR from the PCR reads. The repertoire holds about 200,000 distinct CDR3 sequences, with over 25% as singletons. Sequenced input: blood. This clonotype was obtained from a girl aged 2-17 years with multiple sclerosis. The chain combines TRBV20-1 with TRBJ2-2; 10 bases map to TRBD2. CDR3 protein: CSATQLAGVRDTGELFF. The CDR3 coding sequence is TGCAGTGCTACCCAGCTAGCGGGGGTCAGAGACACCGGGGAGCTGTTTTTT.